This record concerns one TCR beta chain sequence. This entry belongs to a study of blood T cell repertoires in COVID-19. Study-level background: PBMCs, B-cell-depleted T cells, or T cells provided the cDNA or gDNA that made up the material.

In the source study's methods: The authors estimated nucleated cell counts from reference gene primer amplification. Data came from immunoSEQ multiplex PCR; TCRdb stores just in-frame clones and leaves some out. The V and J calls and clone size come from that table; D and trimming were worked out from the DNA. Of over 200,000 clones in the sample, 70% to 90% were seen once. The CDR3 runs 16 residues. J lost 6 bases, V lost 3 bases, and 9 bases had no gene match. The germline CDR1 and CDR2 sequences are SGHRS and YFSETQ. The receptor was isolated from a woman aged 50 to 65 with active or convalescent COVID-19. Sequences were obtained from peripheral blood. The J gene is TRBJ2-2, the V gene TRBV5-1; the match to TRBD1 covers 9 bases. The CDR3 bases are TGCGCCAGCAGCTCTCTATCTAGACAGGGGGCCGGGGAGCTGTTTTTT. Translating gives CASSSLSRQGAGELFF.